The 16 T cell receptor beta chains presented below share a single source sample, sequenced in a study of control samples from healthy donors and cancer patients. Only in-frame clones appear in the TCRdb table, and some are missing; sequencing was by immunoSEQ multiplex PCR. The sample holds 130,000 or so clones, roughly 90% seen once. The sequenced sample was blood. The origin of the receptors is a woman in her forties or fifties in good health.

For the CDR3, the DNA is TGTGCCTGGAATCGACGGACAGGTCTAAATGAAAAACTGTTTTTT. As protein: CAWNRRTGLNEKLFF. This chain uses TRBV30 with TRBJ1-4; TRBD1 aligns across 7 bases. V was pared by 4 bases and J by 5 bases, with 10 bases of the junction left unmatched. The germline gives CDR1 GTSNPN, CDR2 SVGIG (reference sequence). CDR3 length equals 15 residues.

The chain links TRBV19 to TRBJ2-7, with 7 bases identical to TRBD1. Germline V gene lookup returns CDR1 LNHDA and CDR2 SQIVND (reference sequence). The CDR3 covers 13 residues. The J segment lost 4 bases and the V segment lost 5 bases, leaving 5 bases of the junction unmatched. CDR3 loop: CASSPSTGYEQYF. The CDR3 nucleotides are TGTGCCAGTAGTCCCTCGACAGGGTACGAGCAGTACTTC.

The V and J genes are TRBV5-1 and TRBJ1-1; 8 nucleotides align to TRBD1. The germline CDR1 and CDR2 sequences are SGHRS and YFSETQ. Trimming removed 2 bases from V and 5 bases from J; junction bases left unmatched: 8. This CDR3 comprises 15 residues. CDR3 nucleotide sequence: TGCGCCAGCAGCTTAAGCCAGGGGGCTCGGACTGAAGCTTTCTTT. This translates into CASSLSQGARTEAFF.

This chain uses TRBV7-8 with TRBJ2-1; 13 positions match TRBD2. Germline V gene data show CDR1 as SGHVS and CDR2 as FQNEAQ. V lost 7 bases and J lost 8; bases outside the gene matches: 5. The CDR3 covers 14 residues. The CDR3 protein is CASNKGLAGDEQFF. CDR3 coding DNA: TGTGCCAGCAATAAAGGACTAGCGGGAGATGAGCAGTTCTTC. Together with reference TRBV7-8 and TRBJ2-1, the CDR3 gives the full variable domain: GAGVSQSPRYKVAKRGQDVALRCDPISGHVSLFWYQQALGQGPEFLTYFQNEAQLDKSGLPSDRFFAERPEGSVSTLKIQRTQQEDSAVYLCASNKGLAGDEQFFGPGTRLTVL.

Only a few counts were recorded for this clone. J is TRBJ2-5 and V is TRBV4-1; the D gene is possibly TRBD2 (5 bases). CDR1 is MGHRA, CDR2 YSYEKL, per germline. The CDR3 has 12 residues. V was pared by 5 bases and J by 5 bases, with 9 bases between. The CDR3 loop is CASSVTSETQYF. The CDR3 DNA is TGCGCCAGCAGCGTTACTAGTGAGACCCAGTACTTC.

This sequence joins TRBV7-2 and TRBJ2-1, with D maybe TRBD2 (6 bases). In germline, CDR1 is SGHTA, CDR2 FQGNSA. CDR3 length: 15 residues. The V gene lost 4 bases and the J gene lost 0 bases, with 10 bases spanning the gap. In DNA form, the CDR3 reads TGTGCCAGCAGCTCTAGCGAAAGCTCCTACAATGAGCAGTTCTTC. This sequence encodes CASSSSESSYNEQFF.

The genes are TRBV19 and TRBJ1-4; TRBD1 agrees at 7 bases. V lost 4 bases, J lost 4 bases, and 6 bases stayed unmatched. The CDR3 is 15 residues long. Germline lookup yields CDR1 LNHDA and CDR2 SQIVND (reference sequence). CDR3 DNA: TGTGCCAGTAGTACGGGACAGAAAGTTAATGAAAAACTGTTTTTT. Protein sequence: CASSTGQKVNEKLFF.

Here the CDR3 reads CATLGVLNQPQHF. The CDR3 nucleotides read TGTGCCACTCTTGGGGTGCTCAATCAGCCCCAGCATTTT. The chain carries TRBV6-5 and TRBJ1-5; D gene ambiguous. CDR1 and CDR2 (germline): MNHEY, SVGAGI. The CDR3 spans 13 residues. V dropped 10 bases and J dropped 3 bases, with 13 bases sitting between them.

The chain has TRBV28 and TRBJ2-5; maybe TRBD2 (6 bases). The CDR3 has 16 amino acids. V lost 5 bases and J 2 bases, leaving 18 bases between the germline ends. In germline, CDR1 is MDHEN, CDR2 SYDVKM. DNA for the CDR3: TGTGCCAGCAGTCCCCTTGAGCGGGCGGTACAAGAGACCCAGTACTTC. As protein: CASSPLERAVQETQYF.

The chain recombines TRBV5-1 with TRBJ2-5; TRBD2 is a possible D gene (6 bases). V lost 4 bases and J 5 bases, leaving 12 bases between the germline ends. The CDR3 runs to 13 residues. The germline gives CDR1 SGHRS, CDR2 YFSETQ. The CDR3 reads CASSVRETETQYF. The CDR3, as DNA: TGCGCCAGCAGCGTCCGGGAGACGGAGACCCAGTACTTC.

This clone appeared once. The chain links TRBV10-2 to TRBJ1-1; 7 bases are shared with TRBD1. CDR1 and CDR2 from the germline V gene are WSHSY and SAAADI. CDR3 length equals 13 residues. The ends lost 6 bases at V and 10 bases at J; junction bases unmatched: 11. DNA for the CDR3: TGCGCCAGCAGCCAGGGGGGCCTAATGGGAGCTTTCTTT. Translating gives CASSQGGLMGAFF.

The genes are TRBV27 and TRBJ1-2, with D uncertain. Germline assignment: CDR1 MNHEY and CDR2 SMNVEV (reference sequence). The ends were cut back, 3 bases at V and 6 bases at J, with 11 bases in the middle. The CDR3 has 13 amino acids. CDR3 coding DNA: TGTGCCAGCAGTTTCCCCCGGATAAATGGCTACACCTTC. It encodes CASSFPRINGYTF.

The chain joins TRBV28 to TRBJ1-5; D possibly corresponds to TRBD1 (6 bases). The CDR3 covers 16 residues. The ends were cut back, 1 base at V and 3 bases at J, with 13 bases in the middle. Germline assignment: CDR1 MDHEN and CDR2 SYDVKM. In nucleotides, the CDR3 is TGTGCCAGCAGTTTATTACAGGGTATAATCAATCAGCCCCAGCATTTT. Translated: CASSLLQGIINQPQHF.

The CDR3 DNA is TGTGCCTGGGCCGGGGATGAAAAACTGTTTTTT. It is translated as CAWAGDEKLFF. The V call is TRBV10-3, the J call TRBJ1-4; the D is unclear. CDR1 is ENHRY, CDR2 SYGVKD, per germline. V was trimmed by 11 bases and J by 6 bases, leaving 10 bases between them. The length of the CDR3 is 11 residues.

This chain connects TRBV30 to TRBJ1-1; a possible D gene is TRBD1 (5 bases). The CDR3 contains 12 residues. Germline V gives CDR1 GTSNPN, CDR2 SVGIG (reference sequence). Trimming took off 7 bases at V and 4 bases at J, with 13 bases between the two ends. CDR3 DNA sequence: TGTGCCTTCGAAAGGGGCGGCACTGAAGCTTTCTTT. This codes for CAFERGGTEAFF.

This clone showed up just a few times. This chain links TRBV5-1 with TRBJ2-7; D perhaps matches TRBD2 (6 bases). This CDR3 spans 14 amino acids. Germline CDR1 and CDR2: SGHRS and YFSETQ. V lost 4 bases, J lost 3 bases, and 14 bases lay in between. CDR3 sequence reads: CASSDPAEGYEQYF. DNA of the CDR3: TGCGCCAGCAGCGACCCAGCGGAGGGCTACGAGCAGTACTTC.